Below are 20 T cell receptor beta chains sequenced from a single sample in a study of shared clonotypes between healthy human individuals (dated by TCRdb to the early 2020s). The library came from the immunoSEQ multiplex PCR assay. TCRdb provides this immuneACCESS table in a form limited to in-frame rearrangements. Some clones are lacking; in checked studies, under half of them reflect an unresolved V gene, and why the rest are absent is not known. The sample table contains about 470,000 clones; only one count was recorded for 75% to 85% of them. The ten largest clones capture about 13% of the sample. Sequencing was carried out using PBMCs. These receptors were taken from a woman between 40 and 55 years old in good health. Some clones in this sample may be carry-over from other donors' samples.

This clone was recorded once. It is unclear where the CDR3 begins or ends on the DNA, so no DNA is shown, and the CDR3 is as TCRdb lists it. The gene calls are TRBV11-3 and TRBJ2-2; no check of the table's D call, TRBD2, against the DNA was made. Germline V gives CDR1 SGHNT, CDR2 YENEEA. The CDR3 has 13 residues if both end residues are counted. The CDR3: CASSSSNTGELFF.

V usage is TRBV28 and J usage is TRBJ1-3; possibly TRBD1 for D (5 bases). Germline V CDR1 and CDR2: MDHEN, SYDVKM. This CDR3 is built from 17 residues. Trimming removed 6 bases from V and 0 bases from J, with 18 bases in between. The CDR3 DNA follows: TGTGCCAGCAGCACCCCTTCGACAGCTATCTCTGGAAACACCATATATTTT. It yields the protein CASSTPSTAISGNTIYF.

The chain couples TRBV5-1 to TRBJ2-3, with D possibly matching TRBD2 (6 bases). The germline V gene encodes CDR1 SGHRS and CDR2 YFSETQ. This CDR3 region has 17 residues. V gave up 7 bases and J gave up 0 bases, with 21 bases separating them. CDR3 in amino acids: CASAQGARGLSTDTQYF. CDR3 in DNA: TGCGCCAGCGCCCAGGGCGCCCGGGGGTTGAGCACAGATACGCAGTATTTT.

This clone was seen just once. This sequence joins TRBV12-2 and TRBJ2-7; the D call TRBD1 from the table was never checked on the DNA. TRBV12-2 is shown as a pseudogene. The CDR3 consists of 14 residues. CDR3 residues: CASRSTGRTGEQYF. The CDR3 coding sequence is TGTGCAAGTCGCTCGACAGGGCGAACCGGCGAGCAGTACTTC.

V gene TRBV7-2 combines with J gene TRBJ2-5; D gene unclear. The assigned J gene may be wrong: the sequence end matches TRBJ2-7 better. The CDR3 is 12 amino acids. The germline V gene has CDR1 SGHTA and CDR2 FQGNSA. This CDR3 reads CASSSTYVEQYF. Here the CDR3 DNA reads TGTGCCAGCAGCTCCACTTACGTCGAGCAGTACTTC.

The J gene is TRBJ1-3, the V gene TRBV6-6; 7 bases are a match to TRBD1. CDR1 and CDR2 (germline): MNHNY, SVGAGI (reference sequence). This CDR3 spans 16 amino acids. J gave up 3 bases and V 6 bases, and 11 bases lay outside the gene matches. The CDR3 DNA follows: TGTGCCAGCAGCCCACCCACAGGGGACGGTGGAAACACCATATATTTT. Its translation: CASSPPTGDGGNTIYF.

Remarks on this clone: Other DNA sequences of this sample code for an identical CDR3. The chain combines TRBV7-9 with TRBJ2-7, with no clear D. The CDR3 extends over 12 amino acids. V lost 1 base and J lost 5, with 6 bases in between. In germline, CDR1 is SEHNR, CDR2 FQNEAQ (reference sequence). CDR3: CASSLGPHEQYF. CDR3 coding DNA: TGTGCCAGCAGCTTAGGACCCCACGAGCAGTACTTC.

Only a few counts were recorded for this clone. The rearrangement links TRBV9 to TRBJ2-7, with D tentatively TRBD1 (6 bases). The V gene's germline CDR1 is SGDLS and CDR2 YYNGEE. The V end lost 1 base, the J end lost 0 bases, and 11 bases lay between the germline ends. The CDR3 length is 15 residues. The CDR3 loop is CASSVWQDSSYEQYF. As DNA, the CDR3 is TGTGCCAGCAGCGTATGGCAGGACAGCTCCTACGAGCAGTACTTC.

CDR3 nucleotide sequence: TGTGCCAGCAGTGATAAGGAAACAGATACGCAGTATTTT. Residues: CASSDKETDTQYF. This chain uses TRBV6-1 with TRBJ2-3; no clear D. Germline loops: CDR1 MNHNS, CDR2 SASEGT. This CDR3 comprises 13 residues. V lost 3 bases and J lost 3, with 7 bases in between.

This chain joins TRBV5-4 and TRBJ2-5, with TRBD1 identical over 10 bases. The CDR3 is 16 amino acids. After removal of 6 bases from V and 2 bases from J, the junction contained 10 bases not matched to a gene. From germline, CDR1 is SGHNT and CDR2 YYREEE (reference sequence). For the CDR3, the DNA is TGTGCCAGCATCCACCGGGACAGGGGCGATCAAGAGACCCAGTACTTC. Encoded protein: CASIHRDRGDQETQYF. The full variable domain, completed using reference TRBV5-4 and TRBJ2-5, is ETGVTQSPTHLIKTRGQQVTLRCSSQSGHNTVSWYQQALGQGPQFIFQYYREEENGRGNFPPRFSGLQFPNYSSELNVNALELDDSALYLCASIHRDRGDQETQYFGPGTRLLVL.

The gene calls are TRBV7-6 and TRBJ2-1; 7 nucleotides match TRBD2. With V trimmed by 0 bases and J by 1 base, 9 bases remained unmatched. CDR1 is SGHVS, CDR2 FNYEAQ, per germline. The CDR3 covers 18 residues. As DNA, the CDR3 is TGTGCCAGCAGCTTAGCGCCTTCGGGGGAGGGGTCCTACAATGAGCAGTTCTTC. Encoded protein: CASSLAPSGEGSYNEQFF.

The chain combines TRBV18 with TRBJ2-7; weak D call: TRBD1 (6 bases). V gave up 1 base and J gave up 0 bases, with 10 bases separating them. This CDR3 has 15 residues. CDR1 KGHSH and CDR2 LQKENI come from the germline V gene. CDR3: CASSPLDRYSYEQYF. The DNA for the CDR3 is TGTGCCAGCTCACCACTGGACAGATACTCCTACGAGCAGTACTTC.

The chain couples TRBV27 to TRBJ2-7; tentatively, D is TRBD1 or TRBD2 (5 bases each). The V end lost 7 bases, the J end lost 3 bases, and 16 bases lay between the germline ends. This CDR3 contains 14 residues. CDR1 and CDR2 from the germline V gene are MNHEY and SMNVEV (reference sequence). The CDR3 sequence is CASTLGDRNYEQYF. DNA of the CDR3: TGTGCCAGCACCCTAGGGGACCGAAACTACGAGCAGTACTTC.

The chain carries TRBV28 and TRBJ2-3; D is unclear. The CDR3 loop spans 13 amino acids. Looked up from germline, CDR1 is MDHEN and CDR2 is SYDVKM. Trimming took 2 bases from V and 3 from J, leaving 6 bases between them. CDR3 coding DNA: TGTGCCAGCAGTTTAATGACAACAGATACGCAGTATTTT. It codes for CASSLMTTDTQYF. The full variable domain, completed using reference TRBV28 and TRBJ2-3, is DVKVTQSSRYLVKRTGEKVFLECVQDMDHENMFWYRQDPGLGLRLIYFSYDVKMKEKGDIPEGYSVSREKKERFSLILESASTNQTSMYLCASSLMTTDTQYFGPGTRLTVL.

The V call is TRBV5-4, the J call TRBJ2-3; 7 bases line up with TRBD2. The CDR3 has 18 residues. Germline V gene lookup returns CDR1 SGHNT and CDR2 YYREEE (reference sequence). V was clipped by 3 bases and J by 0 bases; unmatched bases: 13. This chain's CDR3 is CASSSLTSSGASTDTQYF. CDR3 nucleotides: TGTGCCAGCAGCTCTTTAACCTCTAGCGGAGCTAGCACAGATACGCAGTATTTT.

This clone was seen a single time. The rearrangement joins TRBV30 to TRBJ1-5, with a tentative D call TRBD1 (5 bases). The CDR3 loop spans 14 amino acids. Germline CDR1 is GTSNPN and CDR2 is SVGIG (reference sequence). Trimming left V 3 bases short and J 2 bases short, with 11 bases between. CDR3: CAWSGGRGNQPQHF. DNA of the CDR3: TGTGCCTGGAGCGGGGGTAGGGGCAATCAGCCCCAGCATTTT. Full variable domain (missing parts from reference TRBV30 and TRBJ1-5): SQTIHQWPATLVQPVGSPLSLECTVEGTSNPNLYWYRQAAGRGLQLLFYSVGIGQISSEVPQNLSASRPQDRQFILSSKKLLLSDSGFYLCAWSGGRGNQPQHFGDGTRLSIL.

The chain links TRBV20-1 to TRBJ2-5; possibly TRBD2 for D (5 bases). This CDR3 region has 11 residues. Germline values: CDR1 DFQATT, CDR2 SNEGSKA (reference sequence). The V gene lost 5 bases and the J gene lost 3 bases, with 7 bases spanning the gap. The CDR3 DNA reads TGCAGTGCTTCGGGGAAAGAGACCCAGTACTTC. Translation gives CSASGKETQYF.

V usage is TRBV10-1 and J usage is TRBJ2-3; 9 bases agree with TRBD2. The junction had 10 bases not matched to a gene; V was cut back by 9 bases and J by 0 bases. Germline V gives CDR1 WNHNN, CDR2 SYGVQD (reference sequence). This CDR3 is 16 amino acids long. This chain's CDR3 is CASSYASGISTDTQYF. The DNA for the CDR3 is TGCGCCAGTTCCTATGCTAGCGGGATAAGCACAGATACGCAGTATTTT.

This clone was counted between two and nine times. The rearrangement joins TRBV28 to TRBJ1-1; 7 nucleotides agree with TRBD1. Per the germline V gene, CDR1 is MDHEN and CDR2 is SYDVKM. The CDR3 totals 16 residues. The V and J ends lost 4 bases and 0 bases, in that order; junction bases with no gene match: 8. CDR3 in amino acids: CASSSGSGGLNTEAFF. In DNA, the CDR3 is TGTGCCAGCAGTTCGGGATCAGGGGGACTGAACACTGAAGCTTTCTTT.

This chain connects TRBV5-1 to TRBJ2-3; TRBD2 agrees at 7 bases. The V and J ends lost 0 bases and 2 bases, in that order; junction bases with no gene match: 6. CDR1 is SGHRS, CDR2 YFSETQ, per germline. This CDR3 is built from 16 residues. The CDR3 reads CASSLGTRSVTDTQYF. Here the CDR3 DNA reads TGCGCCAGCAGCTTGGGGACTAGGAGTGTCACAGATACGCAGTATTTT.